Sequencing of this TCR beta chain was carried out in a study of shared clonotypes between healthy human individuals. Naive-designated CD8 cells lacked CD45RO, were positively enriched for CCR7, and omitted terminally differentiated effector memory CD45RA+ cells. This CDR3 is built from 11 residues. Germline V gene lookup returns CDR1 MDHEN and CDR2 SYDVKM. V was clipped by 8 bases and J by 4 bases, with 6 bases between them. Assay: immunoSEQ multiplex PCR; the TCRdb copy retains only in-frame clones and omits some. The sample gives millions of clones, less than 95% of which show up once; about 1.1% is in the top ten.

The chain recombines TRBV28 with TRBJ1-5; D is ambiguous. The TCR originated in a man aged 18 to 30 in good health. Sample: naive CD8+ T cells sorted from blood. CDR3 nucleotides: TGTGCCAGCGGGAGGAATCAGCCCCAGCATTTT. Translated, it gives CASGRNQPQHF. The full variable domain, rest sourced from reference TRBV28 and TRBJ1-5, is DVKVTQSSRYLVKRTGEKVFLECVQDMDHENMFWYRQDPGLGLRLIYFSYDVKMKEKGDIPEGYSVSREKKERFSLILESASTNQTSMYLCASGRNQPQHFGDGTRLSIL.